This T cell receptor (beta chain) stems from a study of blood T cell repertoires in COVID-19. Sequencing used immunoSEQ multiplex PCR; TCRdb keeps in-frame clones, though not all of them. Of 130,000 or so clones in the sample, more than 75% were seen once. This TCR came from a woman aged 65 to 85 with COVID-19, enrolled during active disease. The sample comprised peripheral blood.

The CDR3 loop is CASSLARDSNQPQHF. In DNA, the CDR3 is TGTGCCAGCAGTTTAGCAAGAGATAGCAATCAGCCCCAGCATTTT. The rearrangement joins TRBV2 to TRBJ1-5, with D hard to call. CDR3 size: 15 residues. The V gene lost 5 bases and the J gene lost 0 bases, with 11 bases spanning the gap. Germline lookup yields CDR1 SNHLY and CDR2 FYNNEI. The full variable domain, its missing parts supplied by reference TRBV2 and TRBJ1-5, is EPEVTQTPSHQVTQMGQEVILRCVPISNHLYFYWYRQILGQKVEFLVSFYNNEISEKSEIFDDQFSVERPDGSNFTLKIRSTKLEDSAMYFCASSLARDSNQPQHFGDGTRLSIL.